This T cell receptor beta chain was profiled in a study of blood T cell repertoires in COVID-19. Study as a whole: Collection of acute and convalescent COVID-19 samples took place in the United States, Italy and Spain.

The CDR3 length is 15 residues. After removal of 4 bases from V and 8 bases from J, the junction contained 5 bases not matched to a gene. Germline V lookup: CDR1 LNHDA, CDR2 SQIVND (reference sequence). This clone was recorded once. Here immunoSEQ multiplex PCR was the method, and the copy in TCRdb shows in-frame clones only, minus some. The table has roughly 250,000 clones, 80% to 95% seen once; the top ten hold around 1.8%. The V and J genes are TRBV19 and TRBJ1-6; 10 positions match TRBD1. This TCR was sampled from a woman aged 18-29 years who had recovered from COVID-19. Sequencing was done on a sample of PBMCs or T cells enriched from blood (not recorded which). CDR3 sequence (DNA): TGTGCCAGTAGTAGTCCCGGGACAGGGGATTCACCCCTCCACTTT. The encoded protein is CASSSPGTGDSPLHF.